This T cell receptor (beta chain) was sequenced in a study of blood T cell repertoires in COVID-19. Study information: COVID-19 samples collected from the United States, Italy and Spain covered acute and convalescent phases.

Generated by immunoSEQ multiplex PCR, the TCRdb table keeps only in-frame clones and is missing some. The data hold around 190,000 clones, with 86% observed a single time. The receptor comes from an older man with active or convalescent COVID-19. Sequenced input: peripheral blood.

This CDR3 reads CASSNVDREQQPQHF. The CDR3 DNA reads TGTGCCAGCAGTAACGTAGACAGGGAACAACAGCCCCAGCATTTT. V and J are TRBV28 and TRBJ1-5; the match to TRBD1 covers 7 bases. Unmatched junction bases numbered 11, after V lost 5 bases and J lost 7 bases. Per the germline V gene, CDR1 is MDHEN and CDR2 is SYDVKM. The CDR3 is 15 residues long.